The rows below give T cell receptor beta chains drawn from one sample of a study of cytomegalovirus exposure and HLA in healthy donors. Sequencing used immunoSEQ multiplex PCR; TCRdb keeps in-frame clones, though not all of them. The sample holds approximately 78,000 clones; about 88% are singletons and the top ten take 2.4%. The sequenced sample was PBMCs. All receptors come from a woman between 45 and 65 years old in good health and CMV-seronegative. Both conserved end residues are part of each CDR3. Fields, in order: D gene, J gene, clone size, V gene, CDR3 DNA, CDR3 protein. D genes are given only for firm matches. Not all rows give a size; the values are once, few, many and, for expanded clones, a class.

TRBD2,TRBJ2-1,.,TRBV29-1,TGCAGCGTTGTGGGACTAGGGGTAAGGAATGAGCAGTTCTTC,CSVVGLGVRNEQFF
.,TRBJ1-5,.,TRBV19,TGTGCCAGTAGTATGGGGCAGCCTAGCAATCAGCCCCAGCATTTT,CASSMGQPSNQPQHF
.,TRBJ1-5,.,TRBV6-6,TGTGCCAGCAGTTACTCGGACAGAAATCAGCCCCAGCATTTT,CASSYSDRNQPQHF
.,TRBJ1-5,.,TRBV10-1,TGCGCCAGCAGTGAGTCATCGGGGGGCGGATTTTGGCCCCAGCATTTT,CASSESSGGGFWPQHF
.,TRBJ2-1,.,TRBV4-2,TGTGCCAGCAGCCAAGAGTCCCTAAGGAGTCTGAATGAGCAGTTCTTC,CASSQESLRSLNEQFF
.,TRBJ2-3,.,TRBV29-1,TGCAGCGTTTGGGAGGCAGCGAGCACAGATACGCAGTATTTT,CSVWEAASTDTQYF
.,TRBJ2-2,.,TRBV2,TGTGCCAGCAGCGCCTACACAGTTACCCCGGGGACCGGGGAGCTGTTTTTT,CASSAYTVTPGTGELFF
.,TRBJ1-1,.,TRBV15,TGTGCCACCAGCAGACAAGTATCGGTGAACACTGAAGCTTTCTTT,CATSRQVSVNTEAFF
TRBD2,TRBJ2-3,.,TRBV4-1,TGCGCCAGCAGCCAGCATGCCGGGACTAGTTTCCCAGATACGCAGTATTTT,CASSQHAGTSFPDTQYF
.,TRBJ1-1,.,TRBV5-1,TGCGCCAGCAGCTTATATGTGTCCAACACTGAAGCTTTCTTT,CASSLYVSNTEAFF
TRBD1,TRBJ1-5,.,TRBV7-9,TGTGCCAGCAGACCAGACAGGGACGGCAATCAGCCCCAGCATTTT,CASRPDRDGNQPQHF
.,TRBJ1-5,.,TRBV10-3,TGTGCCATCAGTATAACAGGCGAGAGCAATCAGCCCCAGCATTTT,CAISITGESNQPQHF
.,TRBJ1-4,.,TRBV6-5,TGTGCCAGCAGTTACGCCAGGGGTGGGGAAAAACTGTTTTTT,CASSYARGGEKLFF
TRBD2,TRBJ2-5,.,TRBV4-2,TGTGCCAGCAGCCAAGATCAAGGGACTAGCGGGAGTCGGGGAGAGACCCAGTACTTC,CASSQDQGTSGSRGETQYF
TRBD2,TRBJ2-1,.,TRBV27,TGTGCCAGCCGGACTAGCGGGAGCAATGAGCAGTTCTTC,CASRTSGSNEQFF
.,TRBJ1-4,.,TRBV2,TGTGCCAGCGAGTTTGGTAGGGGTGGGGAAAAACTGTTTTTT,CASEFGRGGEKLFF
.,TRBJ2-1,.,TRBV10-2,TGCGCCAGCAGTGCTACAGGATATTACAATGAGCAGTTCTTC,CASSATGYYNEQFF
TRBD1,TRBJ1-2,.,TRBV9,TGTGCCAGCAGCAGACAGGGAGACTATGGCTACACCTTC,CASSRQGDYGYTF
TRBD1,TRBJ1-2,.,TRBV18,TGTGCCAGCTCACTTGGACAGGGGTATGGCTACACCTTC,CASSLGQGYGYTF
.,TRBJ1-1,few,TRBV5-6,TGTGCCAGCAGCTCGACCACAGGGAGGAACACTGAAGCTTTCTTT,CASSSTTGRNTEAFF
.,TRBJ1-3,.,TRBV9,TGTGCCAGCAGCGCAACAGTGGGGGGGGCTGGAAACACCATATATTTT,CASSATVGGAGNTIYF
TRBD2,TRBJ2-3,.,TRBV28,TGTGCCAGCAGCTTAGCGGGAGGAGCCCCAGATACGCAGTATTTT,CASSLAGGAPDTQYF
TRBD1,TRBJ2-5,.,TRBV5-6,TGTGCCAGCAGCTTGTCGGGACAGGGCTTGGGGACCCAGTACTTC,CASSLSGQGLGTQYF
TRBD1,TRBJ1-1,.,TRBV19,TGTGCCAGTAGTATCGTAGGGGGCGCCCTGAACACTGAAGCTTTCTTT,CASSIVGGALNTEAFF
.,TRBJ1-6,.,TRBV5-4,TGTGCCAGCAGCGTCGACAGTGGAAATTCACCCCTCCACTTT,CASSVDSGNSPLHF
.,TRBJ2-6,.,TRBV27,TGTGCCAGCAGAACGGGGGGCGGGGCCAACGTCCTGACTTTC,CASRTGGGANVLTF
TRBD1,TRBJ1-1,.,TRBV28,TGTGCCAGCACCCAGGAGGGGGCTCGGGGCACTGAAGCTTTCTTT,CASTQEGARGTEAFF
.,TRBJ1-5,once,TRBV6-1,TGTGCCAGTGTTATCGGGGGAGGGGGCAATCAGCCCCAGCATTTT,CASVIGGGGNQPQHF
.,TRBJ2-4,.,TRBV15,TGTGCCACCAGTAAAACTAGGGCTGCCAAAAACATTCAGTACTTC,CATSKTRAAKNIQYF
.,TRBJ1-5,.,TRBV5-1,TGCGCCAGCAGCCCAAGCGGGAATCAGCCCCAGCATTTT,CASSPSGNQPQHF
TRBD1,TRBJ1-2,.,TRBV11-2,TGTGCCAGCAGCCCGGGACAGGGACCAGTATTCTATGGCTACACCTTC,CASSPGQGPVFYGYTF
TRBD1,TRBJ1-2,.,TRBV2,TGTGCCACCAAGGATTCACAGGGGATGAACTATGGCTACACCTTC,CATKDSQGMNYGYTF
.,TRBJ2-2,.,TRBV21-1,TGTGCCAGCACCCAAATACTAGCGGGAGAAAACACCGGGGAGCTGTTTTTT,CASTQILAGENTGELFF
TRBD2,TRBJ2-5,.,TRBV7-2,TGTGCCAGCAGCTTTAGCGGGCGCCAAGAGACCCAGTACTTC,CASSFSGRQETQYF
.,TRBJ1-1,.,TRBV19,TGTGCCAGTAGTCCAGGGAAAGTGAACACTGAAGCTTTCTTT,CASSPGKVNTEAFF
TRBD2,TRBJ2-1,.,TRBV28,TGTGCCAGCAGCCTTATTCTAGCGGAGTCATACAATGAGCAGTTCTTC,CASSLILAESYNEQFF
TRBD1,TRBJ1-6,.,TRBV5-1,TGCGCCAGCAGCCAAGTCTGGGACAGAAATTCACCCCTCCACTTT,CASSQVWDRNSPLHF
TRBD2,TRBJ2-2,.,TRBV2,TGTGCCAGCTACCTAGCGGGCACCGGGGAGCTGTTTTTT,CASYLAGTGELFF
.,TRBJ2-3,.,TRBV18,TGTGCCAGCTCATACCAAGCGCAATACACGGCAGATACGCAGTATTTT,CASSYQAQYTADTQYF
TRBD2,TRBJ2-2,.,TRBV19,TGTGCCAGTAGTCTTCTAGCGGGAGATAACACCGGGGAGCTGTTTTTT,CASSLLAGDNTGELFF
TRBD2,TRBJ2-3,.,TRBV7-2,TGTGCCAGCAGGCCCACCGGGGGGAAGACTACAGATACGCAGTATTTT,CASRPTGGKTTDTQYF
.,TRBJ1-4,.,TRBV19,TGTGCCAGTAGTATGCGAACAGCTAATGAAAAACTGTTTTTT,CASSMRTANEKLFF
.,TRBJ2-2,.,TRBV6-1,TGTGCCAGCAGCCAACATAGGAGCAACACCGGGGAGCTGTTTTTT,CASSQHRSNTGELFF